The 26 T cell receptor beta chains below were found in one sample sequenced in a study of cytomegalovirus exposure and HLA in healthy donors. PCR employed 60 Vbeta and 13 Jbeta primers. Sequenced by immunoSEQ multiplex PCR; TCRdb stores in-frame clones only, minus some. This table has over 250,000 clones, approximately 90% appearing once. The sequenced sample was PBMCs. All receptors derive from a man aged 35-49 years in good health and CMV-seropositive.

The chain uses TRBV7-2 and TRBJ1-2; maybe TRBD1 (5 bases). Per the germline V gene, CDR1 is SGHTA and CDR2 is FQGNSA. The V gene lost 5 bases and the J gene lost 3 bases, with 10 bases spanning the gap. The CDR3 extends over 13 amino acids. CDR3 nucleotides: TGTGCCAGCAGCCCCGACAGAGACTATGGCTACACCTTC. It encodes CASSPDRDYGYTF.

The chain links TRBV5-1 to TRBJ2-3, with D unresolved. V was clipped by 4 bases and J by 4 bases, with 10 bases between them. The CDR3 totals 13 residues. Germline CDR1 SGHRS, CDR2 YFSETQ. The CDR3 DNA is TGCGCCAGCAGCAACGCCAGTTCAGATACGCAGTATTTT. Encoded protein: CASSNASSDTQYF.

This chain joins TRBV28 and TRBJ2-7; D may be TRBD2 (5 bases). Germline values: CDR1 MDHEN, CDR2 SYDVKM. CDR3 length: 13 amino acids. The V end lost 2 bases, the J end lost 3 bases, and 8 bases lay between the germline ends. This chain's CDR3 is CASSLGSRYEQYF. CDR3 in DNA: TGTGCCAGCAGTTTAGGGAGCCGCTACGAGCAGTACTTC.

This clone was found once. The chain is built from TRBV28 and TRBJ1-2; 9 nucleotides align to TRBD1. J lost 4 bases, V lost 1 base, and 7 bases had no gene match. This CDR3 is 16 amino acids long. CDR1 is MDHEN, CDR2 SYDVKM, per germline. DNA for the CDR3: TGTGCCAGCAGTTTATCGGGACAGGGAAGCTTCTATGGCTACACCTTC. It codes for CASSLSGQGSFYGYTF.

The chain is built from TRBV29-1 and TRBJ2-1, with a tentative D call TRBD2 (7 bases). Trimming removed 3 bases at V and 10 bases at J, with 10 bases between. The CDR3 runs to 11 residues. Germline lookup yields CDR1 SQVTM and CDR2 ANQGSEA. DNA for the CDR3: TGCAGCGTTGATAGGGGGGGGGAGCAGTTCTTC. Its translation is CSVDRGGEQFF.

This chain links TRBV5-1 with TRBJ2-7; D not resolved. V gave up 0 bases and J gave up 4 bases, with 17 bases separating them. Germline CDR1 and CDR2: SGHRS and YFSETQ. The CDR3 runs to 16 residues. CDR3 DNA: TGCGCCAGCAGCTTGGCCATTGGCAGCAAGAGGTACGAGCAGTACTTC. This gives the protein CASSLAIGSKRYEQYF.

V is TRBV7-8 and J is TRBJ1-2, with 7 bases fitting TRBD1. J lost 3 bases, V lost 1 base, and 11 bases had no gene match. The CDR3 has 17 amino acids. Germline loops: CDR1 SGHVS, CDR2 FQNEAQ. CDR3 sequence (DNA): TGTGCCAGCAGCTTAGTTCGAACAGGGGCATATCACTATGGCTACACCTTC. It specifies CASSLVRTGAYHYGYTF.

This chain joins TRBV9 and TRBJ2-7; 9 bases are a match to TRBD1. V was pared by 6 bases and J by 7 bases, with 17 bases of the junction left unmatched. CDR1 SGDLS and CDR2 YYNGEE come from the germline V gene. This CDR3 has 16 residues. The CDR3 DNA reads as TGTGCCAGCAACCTCTTCCGGGACAGGGTGCTCGATGAGCAGTACTTC. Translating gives CASNLFRDRVLDEQYF.

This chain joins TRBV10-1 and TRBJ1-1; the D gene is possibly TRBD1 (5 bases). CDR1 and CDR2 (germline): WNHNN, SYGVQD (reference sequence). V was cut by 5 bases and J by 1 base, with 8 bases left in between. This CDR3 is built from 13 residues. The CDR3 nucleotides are TGCGCCAGCAGTAAGGGGCAGAACACTGAAGCTTTCTTT. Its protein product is CASSKGQNTEAFF.

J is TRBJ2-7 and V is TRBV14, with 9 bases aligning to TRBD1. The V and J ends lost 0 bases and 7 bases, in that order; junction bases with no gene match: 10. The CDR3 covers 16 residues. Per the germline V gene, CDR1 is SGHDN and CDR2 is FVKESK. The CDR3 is CASSQDRQGVRWEQYF. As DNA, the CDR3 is TGTGCCAGCAGCCAAGATAGACAGGGGGTACGGTGGGAGCAGTACTTC.

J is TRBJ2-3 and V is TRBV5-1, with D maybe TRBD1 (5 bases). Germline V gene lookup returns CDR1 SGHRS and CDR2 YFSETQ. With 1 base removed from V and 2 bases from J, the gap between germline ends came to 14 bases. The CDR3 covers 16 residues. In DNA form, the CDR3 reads TGCGCCAGCAGCTTGTGGAGAGCAGGGTCCACAGATACGCAGTATTTT. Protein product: CASSLWRAGSTDTQYF.

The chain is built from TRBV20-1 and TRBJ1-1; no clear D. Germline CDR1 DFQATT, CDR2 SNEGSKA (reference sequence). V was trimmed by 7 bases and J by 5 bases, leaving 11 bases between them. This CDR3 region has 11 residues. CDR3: CSVPRRTEAFF. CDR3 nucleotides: TGCAGTGTTCCCCGTCGGACTGAAGCTTTCTTT.

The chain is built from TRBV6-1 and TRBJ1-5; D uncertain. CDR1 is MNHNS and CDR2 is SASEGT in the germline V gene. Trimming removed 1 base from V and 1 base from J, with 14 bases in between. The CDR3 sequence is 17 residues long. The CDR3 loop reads CASSEDRFGRSNQPQHF. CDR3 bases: TGTGCCAGCAGTGAAGACCGCTTCGGCAGGAGCAATCAGCCCCAGCATTTT.

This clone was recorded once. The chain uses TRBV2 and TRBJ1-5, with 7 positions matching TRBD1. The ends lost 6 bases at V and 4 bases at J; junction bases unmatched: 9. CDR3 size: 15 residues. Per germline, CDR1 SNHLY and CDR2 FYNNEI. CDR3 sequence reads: CASSDDRAGNQPQHF. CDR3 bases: TGTGCCAGCAGCGACGACAGGGCAGGGAATCAGCCCCAGCATTTT.

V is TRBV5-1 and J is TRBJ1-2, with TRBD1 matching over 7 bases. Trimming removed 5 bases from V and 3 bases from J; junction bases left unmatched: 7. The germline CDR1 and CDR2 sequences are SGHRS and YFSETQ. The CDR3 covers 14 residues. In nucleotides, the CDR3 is TGCGCCAGCAGTGACAGGGACAGCTACTATGGCTACACCTTC. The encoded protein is CASSDRDSYYGYTF.

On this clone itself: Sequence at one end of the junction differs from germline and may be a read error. The CDR3 nucleotides read TGTTCCAGCAGCTTAGGGGGCCGACAGGGGAAATCCTACAATGAGCAGTTCTTC. Its protein product is CSSSLGGRQGKSYNEQFF. The chain links TRBV7-9 to TRBJ2-1; 8 positions agree with TRBD1. The CDR3 is 18 residues long. CDR1 and CDR2 from the germline V gene are SEHNR and FQNEAQ (reference sequence).

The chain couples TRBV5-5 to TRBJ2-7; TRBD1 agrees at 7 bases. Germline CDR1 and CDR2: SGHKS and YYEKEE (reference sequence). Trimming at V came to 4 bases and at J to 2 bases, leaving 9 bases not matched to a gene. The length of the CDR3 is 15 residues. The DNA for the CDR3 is TGTGCCAGCAGCGTGACAGGGCGAATGCCCTACGAGCAGTACTTC. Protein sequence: CASSVTGRMPYEQYF.

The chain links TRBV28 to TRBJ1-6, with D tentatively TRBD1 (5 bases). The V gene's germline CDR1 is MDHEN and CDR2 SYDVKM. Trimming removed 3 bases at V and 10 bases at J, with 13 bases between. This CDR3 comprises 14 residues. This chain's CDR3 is CASSFEGRGSPLHF. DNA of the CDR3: TGTGCCAGCAGTTTCGAGGGGAGGGGATCACCCCTCCACTTT.

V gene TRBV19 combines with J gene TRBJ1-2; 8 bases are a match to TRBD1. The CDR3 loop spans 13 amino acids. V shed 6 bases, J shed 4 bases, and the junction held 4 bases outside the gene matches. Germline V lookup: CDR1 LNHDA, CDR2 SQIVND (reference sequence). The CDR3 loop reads CASRPDRVYGYTF. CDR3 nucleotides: TGTGCCAGTAGACCGGACAGGGTCTATGGCTACACCTTC.

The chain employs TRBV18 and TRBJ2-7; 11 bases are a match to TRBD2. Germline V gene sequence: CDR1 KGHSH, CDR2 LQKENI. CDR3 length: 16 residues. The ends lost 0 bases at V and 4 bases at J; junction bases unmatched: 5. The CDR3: CASSPPIAGGPYEQYF. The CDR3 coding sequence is TGTGCCAGCTCACCACCGATAGCGGGAGGGCCGTACGAGCAGTACTTC.

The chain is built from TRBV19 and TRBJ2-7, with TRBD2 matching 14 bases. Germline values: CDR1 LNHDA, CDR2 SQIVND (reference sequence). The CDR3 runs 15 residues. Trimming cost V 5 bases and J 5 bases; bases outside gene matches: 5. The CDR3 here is CASSSGTSGSHEQYF. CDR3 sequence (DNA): TGTGCCAGTAGTTCCGGGACTAGCGGGAGCCACGAGCAGTACTTC.

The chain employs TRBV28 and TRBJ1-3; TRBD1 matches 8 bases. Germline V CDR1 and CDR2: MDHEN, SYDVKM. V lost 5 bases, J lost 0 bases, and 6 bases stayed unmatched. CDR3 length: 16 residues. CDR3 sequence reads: CASSRWTGSSGNTIYF. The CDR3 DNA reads TGTGCCAGCAGTCGTTGGACAGGGAGCTCTGGAAACACCATATATTTT.

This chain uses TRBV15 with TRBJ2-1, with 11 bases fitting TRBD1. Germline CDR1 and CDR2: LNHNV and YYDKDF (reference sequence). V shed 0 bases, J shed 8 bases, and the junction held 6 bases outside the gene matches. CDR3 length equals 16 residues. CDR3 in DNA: TGTGCCACCAGCAGAGATCGGGGACAGGGGGGCTATGAGCAGTTCTTC. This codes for CATSRDRGQGGYEQFF.

The chain's CDR3 is CASSLGWTLGETQYF. DNA for the CDR3: TGCGCCAGCAGCTTGGGGTGGACTTTGGGAGAGACCCAGTACTTC. The V call is TRBV5-1, the J call TRBJ2-5; a weak D match, TRBD2 (5 bases). CDR3 length: 15 amino acids. The V end was cut by 0 bases, the J end by 4 bases, with 13 bases between. CDR1 and CDR2 (germline): SGHRS, YFSETQ.

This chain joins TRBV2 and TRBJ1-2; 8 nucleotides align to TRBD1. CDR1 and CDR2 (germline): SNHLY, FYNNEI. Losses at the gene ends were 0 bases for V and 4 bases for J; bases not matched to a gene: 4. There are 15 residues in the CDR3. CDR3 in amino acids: CASSEAPTGVYGYTF. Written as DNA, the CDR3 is TGTGCCAGCAGTGAAGCCCCGACAGGGGTCTATGGCTACACCTTC.

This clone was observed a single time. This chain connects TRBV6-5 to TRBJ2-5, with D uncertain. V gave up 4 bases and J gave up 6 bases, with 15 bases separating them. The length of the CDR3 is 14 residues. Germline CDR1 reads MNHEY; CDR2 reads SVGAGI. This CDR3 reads CASSSQSNEKTQYF. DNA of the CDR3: TGTGCCAGCAGTTCACAGAGCAACGAGAAGACCCAGTACTTC.